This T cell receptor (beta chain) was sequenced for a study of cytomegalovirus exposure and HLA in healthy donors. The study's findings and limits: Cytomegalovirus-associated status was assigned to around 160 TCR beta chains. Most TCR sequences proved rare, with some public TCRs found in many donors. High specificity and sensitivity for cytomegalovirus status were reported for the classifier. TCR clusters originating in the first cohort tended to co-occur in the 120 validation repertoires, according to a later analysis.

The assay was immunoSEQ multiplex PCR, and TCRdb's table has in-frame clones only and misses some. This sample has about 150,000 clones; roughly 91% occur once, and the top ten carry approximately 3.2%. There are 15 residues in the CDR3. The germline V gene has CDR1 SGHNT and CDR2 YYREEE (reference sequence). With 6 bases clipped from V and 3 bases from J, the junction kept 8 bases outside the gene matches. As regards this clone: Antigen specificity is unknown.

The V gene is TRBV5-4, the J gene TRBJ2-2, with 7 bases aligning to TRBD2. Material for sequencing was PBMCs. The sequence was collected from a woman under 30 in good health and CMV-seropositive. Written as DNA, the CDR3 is TGTGCCAGCACCATCGGGGGGATCGACACCGGGGAGCTGTTTTTT. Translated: CASTIGGIDTGELFF. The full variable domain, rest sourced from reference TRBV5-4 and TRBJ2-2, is ETGVTQSPTHLIKTRGQQVTLRCSSQSGHNTVSWYQQALGQGPQFIFQYYREEENGRGNFPPRFSGLQFPNYSSELNVNALELDDSALYLCASTIGGIDTGELFFGEGSRLTVL.